The 32 T cell receptor beta chains reported below all come from one sample, sequenced in a study of cytomegalovirus exposure and HLA in healthy donors. The PCR had 60 Vbeta and 13 Jbeta primers. Sequencing was performed with immunoSEQ multiplex PCR; in TCRdb, only in-frame clones are kept and a portion is missing. The table lists 60,000 to 70,000 clones, 68% of them singletons. The sequencing sample was made of PBMCs. All receptors derive from a man aged 35-49 years in good health and CMV-seropositive.

This sequence joins TRBV5-4 and TRBJ2-2, with D possibly TRBD1 on 5 matching bases. Trimming removed 4 bases at V and 3 bases at J, with 10 bases between. From germline, CDR1 is SGHNT and CDR2 YYREEE (reference sequence). The CDR3 totals 14 residues. CDR3 region: CASSPTGYTGELFF. In DNA form, the CDR3 reads TGTGCCAGCAGCCCAACAGGTTACACCGGGGAGCTGTTTTTT.

This chain joins TRBV30 and TRBJ2-2; TRBD1 is a possible D gene (5 bases). Germline V CDR1 and CDR2: GTSNPN, SVGIG (reference sequence). The V end lost 3 bases, the J end lost 2 bases, and 7 bases lay between the germline ends. This CDR3 is 13 amino acids long. DNA of the CDR3: TGTGCCTGGAGGACAGTCAACACCGGGGAGCTGTTTTTT. It translates to CAWRTVNTGELFF.

This clone has more than one count but fewer than ten. This rearrangement joins TRBV7-8 to TRBJ1-1; 7 positions match TRBD1. Germline CDR1 reads SGHVS; CDR2 reads FQNEAQ. The V segment lost 5 bases and the J segment 2 bases; nucleotides outside the gene matches: 11. This CDR3 is 16 amino acids long. The CDR3 loop is CASSTRQGERNTEAFF. As DNA, the CDR3 is TGTGCCAGCAGCACACGACAGGGAGAGAGAAACACTGAAGCTTTCTTT.

Turning to this clone: This sample also contains other DNA sequences that code for the same CDR3. This rearrangement joins TRBV6-5 to TRBJ2-2; possible D gene TRBD2, 5 bases. Germline CDR1 and CDR2: MNHEY and SVGAGI. The V end lost 6 bases, the J end lost 0 bases, and 8 bases lay between the germline ends. The CDR3 is 14 residues long. CDR3 in amino acids: CASRSGTNTGELFF. The CDR3 DNA follows: TGTGCCAGCAGGTCCGGGACGAACACCGGGGAGCTGTTTTTT.

The rearrangement links TRBV7-2 to TRBJ2-7; TRBD2 agrees at 8 bases. This CDR3 comprises 15 residues. V shed 5 bases, J shed 5 bases, and the junction held 11 bases outside the gene matches. The germline gives CDR1 SGHTA, CDR2 FQGNSA. The CDR3 region has the DNA TGTGCCAGCAGCCCCGCCCCGGGACTAGTCGACGAGCAGTACTTC. It yields the protein CASSPAPGLVDEQYF.

To note about this clone: The germline gene is not matched at one end of the junction; a read error may be the cause. The chain links TRBV7-8 to TRBJ2-1, with 12 positions matching TRBD2. Germline lookup yields CDR1 SGHVS and CDR2 FQNEAQ. The CDR3 is made up of 14 amino acids. CDR3 in DNA: TGTGCCAGCAGCCTAGCGGGAGGGCCCTATGAGCAGTTCTTC. This translates into CASSLAGGPYEQFF.

There are a few counts of this clone. The rearrangement links TRBV18 to TRBJ2-7; possible D gene TRBD1, 6 bases. CDR3 size: 15 residues. V lost 3 bases to trimming and J lost 1 base, with 13 bases between them. Germline V gene data show CDR1 as KGHSH and CDR2 as LQKENI. The CDR3 coding sequence is TGTGCCAGCTCACCGGACAGTGCCATTTCCTACGAGCAGTACTTC. It translates to CASSPDSAISYEQYF.

This clone occurred a few times. This chain connects TRBV19 to TRBJ2-2; 10 bases match TRBD2. The CDR3 spans 15 residues. CDR1 is LNHDA, CDR2 SQIVND, per germline (reference sequence). Trimming took 5 bases from V and 3 from J; bases not matched to a gene: 3. This chain's CDR3 is CASSAAGGYTGELFF. In DNA, the CDR3 is TGTGCCAGTAGTGCAGCGGGAGGGTACACCGGGGAGCTGTTTTTT.

The gene calls are TRBV11-2 and TRBJ2-3; 8 bases map to TRBD2. This CDR3 region has 16 residues. Germline V gene data show CDR1 as SGHAT and CDR2 as FQNNGV. V was pared by 0 bases and J by 2 bases, with 4 bases of the junction left unmatched. CDR3 amino acids: CASSLEVGRATDTQYF. CDR3 nucleotides: TGTGCCAGCAGCTTAGAGGTCGGGAGGGCCACAGATACGCAGTATTTT.

The chain joins TRBV7-9 to TRBJ2-5; D perhaps matches TRBD2 (6 bases). The CDR3 totals 14 residues. V was shortened by 0 bases and J by 4 bases, with 9 bases between the two germline ends. Per germline, CDR1 SEHNR and CDR2 FQNEAQ (reference sequence). The CDR3 protein is CASSLATSLETQYF. CDR3 DNA: TGTGCCAGCAGCTTAGCTACTAGCCTAGAGACCCAGTACTTC.

This sequence joins TRBV10-3 and TRBJ2-3, with TRBD1 identical over 10 bases. The V gene end was trimmed by 5 bases and the J gene end by 8 bases; junction bases not matched to a gene: 16. Germline V gene data show CDR1 as ENHRY and CDR2 as SYGVKD. The CDR3 spans 17 residues. Here the CDR3 reads CAISPGQGNWVGGTQYF. The CDR3 DNA is TGTGCCATCAGTCCGGGACAGGGGAATTGGGTTGGAGGTACGCAGTATTTT.

J is TRBJ2-1 and V is TRBV7-9, with D tentatively TRBD1 (5 bases). This CDR3 is 14 amino acids long. Germline V gene sequence: CDR1 SEHNR, CDR2 FQNEAQ (reference sequence). V gave up 5 bases and J gave up 6 bases, with 14 bases separating them. CDR3 DNA sequence: TGTGCCAGCAGCCCGGTGTGGCAGGGCAATGAGCAGTTCTTC. Its translation: CASSPVWQGNEQFF.

The chain couples TRBV2 to TRBJ2-7; D unclear. With 8 bases removed from V and 3 bases from J, the gap between germline ends came to 8 bases. The germline V gene encodes CDR1 SNHLY and CDR2 FYNNEI. There are 11 residues in the CDR3. The chain's CDR3 is CASSQSYEQYF. The CDR3 DNA follows: TGTGCCAGCTCACAGAGCTACGAGCAGTACTTC. The full variable domain, its missing parts supplied by reference TRBV2 and TRBJ2-7, is EPEVTQTPSHQVTQMGQEVILRCVPISNHLYFYWYRQILGQKVEFLVSFYNNEISEKSEIFDDQFSVERPDGSNFTLKIRSTKLEDSAMYFCASSQSYEQYFGPGTRLTVT.

Regarding this clone: The sample contains more than one DNA sequence encoding this CDR3. J is TRBJ2-7 and V is TRBV7-8, with unresolved D. This CDR3 has 12 amino acids. CDR1 is SGHVS, CDR2 FQNEAQ, per germline. V lost 6 bases, J lost 0 bases, and 6 bases lay in between. CDR3 sequence: CASSFISYEQYF. In DNA form, the CDR3 reads TGTGCCAGCAGTTTTATCTCCTACGAGCAGTACTTC.

V and J are TRBV30 and TRBJ2-3, with TRBD2 matching 10 bases. V lost 4 bases, J lost 4 bases, and 5 bases stayed unmatched. Germline CDR1 GTSNPN, CDR2 SVGIG (reference sequence). The CDR3 runs to 14 residues. CDR3 in amino acids: CAWKLAGYSDTQYF. Written as DNA, the CDR3 is TGTGCCTGGAAACTAGCGGGGTATTCAGATACGCAGTATTTT.

The V and J genes are TRBV11-2 and TRBJ1-3, with TRBD1 matching over 7 bases. CDR3 size: 15 residues. Germline loops: CDR1 SGHAT, CDR2 FQNNGV. J lost 2 bases, V lost 5 bases, and 6 bases had no gene match. CDR3 residues: CASSKNRGTGNTIYF. In DNA, the CDR3 is TGTGCCAGCAGCAAAAACAGGGGTACTGGAAACACCATATATTTT.

Of note for this clone: Sequence at one end of the junction differs from germline and may be a read error. This sequence joins TRBV5-1 and TRBJ1-4, with unresolved D. The CDR3 totals 16 residues. Germline V gene lookup returns CDR1 SGHRS and CDR2 YFSETQ. The DNA for the CDR3 is TGCGCCAGCAGCTTGTTCGGGGTTGCAACAAATGAAAAACTGTTTTTT. Its translation is CASSLFGVATNEKLFF. The full variable domain, with the rest looked up from reference TRBV5-1 and TRBJ1-4, is KAGVTQTPRYLIKTRGQQVTLSCSPISGHRSVSWYQQTPGQGLQFLFEYFSETQRNKGNFPGRFSGRQFSNSRSEMNVSTLELGDSALYLCASSLFGVATNEKLFFGSGTQLSVL.

The chain uses TRBV7-9 and TRBJ2-1; possible D gene TRBD2, 7 bases. Germline V CDR1 and CDR2: SEHNR, FQNEAQ (reference sequence). CDR3 size: 12 residues. The CDR3 region has the DNA TGTTCCGGGGAGGGGGGGCGGTATGAGCAGTTCTTC. This translates into CSGEGGRYEQFF.

The rearrangement links TRBV28 to TRBJ2-7, with D possibly TRBD1 on 6 matching bases. The CDR3 contains 13 residues. With 5 bases removed from V and 6 bases from J, the gap between germline ends came to 14 bases. CDR1 and CDR2 from the germline V gene are MDHEN and SYDVKM. In DNA, the CDR3 is TGTGCCAGCAGTCGACGGGACATTGGCGAGCAGTACTTC. It codes for CASSRRDIGEQYF. The full variable domain, completed using reference TRBV28 and TRBJ2-7, is DVKVTQSSRYLVKRTGEKVFLECVQDMDHENMFWYRQDPGLGLRLIYFSYDVKMKEKGDIPEGYSVSREKKERFSLILESASTNQTSMYLCASSRRDIGEQYFGPGTRLTVT.

The chain carries TRBV7-9 and TRBJ2-2, with a weak D call TRBD1 (6 bases). The V end was cut by 3 bases, the J end by 1 base, with 12 bases between. The germline gives CDR1 SEHNR, CDR2 FQNEAQ (reference sequence). The CDR3 has 16 residues. This chain's CDR3 is CASSFSRGWNTGELFF. The DNA for the CDR3 is TGTGCCAGCAGCTTCTCTAGGGGGTGGAACACCGGGGAGCTGTTTTTT. Supplemented by reference TRBV7-9 and TRBJ2-2, the full variable domain reads DTGVSQNPRHKITKRGQNVTFRCDPISEHNRLYWYRQTLGQGPEFLTYFQNEAQLEKSRLLSDRFSAERPKGSFSTLEIQRTEQGDSAMYLCASSFSRGWNTGELFFGEGSRLTVL.

The V gene is TRBV2, the J gene TRBJ2-5; 10 positions agree with TRBD1. The CDR3 is 15 residues long. Germline V gene sequence: CDR1 SNHLY, CDR2 FYNNEI. J was trimmed by 4 bases and V by 6 bases; bases with no gene match: 8. The CDR3 protein is CASSQSRTGGETQYF. CDR3 sequence (DNA): TGTGCCAGCAGCCAATCGAGGACAGGGGGAGAGACCCAGTACTTC.

This chain links TRBV5-5 with TRBJ1-5, with TRBD1 matching over 7 bases. This CDR3 has 16 amino acids. Germline values: CDR1 SGHKS, CDR2 YYEKEE (reference sequence). V lost 0 bases to trimming and J lost 4 bases; unmatched junction nucleotides: 7. This CDR3 is CASSLVTTGANQPQHF. The DNA for the CDR3 is TGTGCCAGCAGCTTGGTGACTACAGGGGCAAATCAGCCCCAGCATTTT. The entire variable domain, with the rest obtained from reference TRBV5-5 and TRBJ1-5, is as follows: DAGVTQSPTHLIKTRGQQVTLRCSPISGHKSVSWYQQVLGQGPQFIFQYYEKEERGRGNFPDRFSARQFPNYSSELNVNALLLGDSALYLCASSLVTTGANQPQHFGDGTRLSIL.

The V and J genes are TRBV7-3 and TRBJ2-3; TRBD2 might be the D (7 bases). V lost 2 bases to trimming and J lost 4 bases, with 10 bases between them. Germline CDR1 and CDR2: SGHTA and FQGTGA. The CDR3 loop spans 14 amino acids. The CDR3 bases are TGTGCCAGCAGCTTAGGCGGGGGCGCAGATACGCAGTATTTT. Protein: CASSLGGGADTQYF.

CDR3: CASSITGAPYF. The CDR3 DNA is TGTGCCAGCTCAATAACAGGGGCACCGTACTTC. This chain connects TRBV18 to TRBJ2-5, with 7 bases fitting TRBD1. The V gene's germline CDR1 is KGHSH and CDR2 LQKENI. CDR3 length: 11 amino acids. With 5 bases clipped from V and 13 bases from J, the junction kept 7 bases outside the gene matches.

This clone occurred a few times. The chain is built from TRBV30 and TRBJ2-1; D gene ambiguous. Germline lookup yields CDR1 GTSNPN and CDR2 SVGIG (reference sequence). This CDR3 is 11 amino acids long. V lost 2 bases and J 10 bases, leaving 9 bases between the germline ends. DNA of the CDR3: TGTGCCTGGAGTTACCTTGAGGAGCAGTTCTTC. It yields the protein CAWSYLEEQFF.

This clone has more than one count but fewer than ten. The V and J genes are TRBV5-8 and TRBJ2-1, with 9 bases that match TRBD1. This CDR3 region has 16 residues. Looked up from germline, CDR1 is SGHTS and CDR2 is YDEGEE. V was pared by 0 bases and J by 3 bases, with 4 bases of the junction left unmatched. The CDR3 DNA reads TGTGCCAGCAGCTTGGGAGGACAGGGGCTCTACAATGAGCAGTTCTTC. Translated: CASSLGGQGLYNEQFF.

This clone was picked up a small number of times. The chain uses TRBV18 and TRBJ1-4; unclear D gene. CDR3 length: 15 residues. Between the trimmed V and J ends, which lost 1 base and 6 bases, there was a span of 12 bases. CDR1 KGHSH and CDR2 LQKENI come from the germline V gene. The CDR3 spells CASSPRRTIDEKLFF. The CDR3 coding sequence is TGTGCCAGCTCACCACGGAGAACAATAGATGAAAAACTGTTTTTT.

The chain carries TRBV5-4 and TRBJ2-7, with 7 bases aligning to TRBD2. Germline assignment: CDR1 SGHNT and CDR2 YYREEE (reference sequence). The CDR3 is 13 residues long. Losses at the gene ends were 5 bases for V and 5 bases for J; bases not matched to a gene: 7. The CDR3 DNA reads TGTGCCAGCAGTAGTCAGGGAGGGCACGAGCAGTACTTC. It yields the protein CASSSQGGHEQYF.

The sample holds a few counts of this clone. J is TRBJ2-7 and V is TRBV27, with a tentative D call TRBD2 (5 bases). V gave up 6 bases and J gave up 4 bases, with 16 bases separating them. Looked up from germline, CDR1 is MNHEY and CDR2 is SMNVEV (reference sequence). This CDR3 region has 14 residues. As DNA, the CDR3 is TGTGCCAGCAGCCCGGGCCTAGCTCCATACGAGCAGTACTTC. It codes for CASSPGLAPYEQYF.

The rearrangement links TRBV19 to TRBJ1-3; D not certain. The CDR3 is 17 residues long. Germline V gene sequence: CDR1 LNHDA, CDR2 SQIVND (reference sequence). V was cut by 4 bases and J by 2 bases, with 18 bases left in between. The CDR3 is CASSRVRDWGAGNTIYF. CDR3 DNA: TGTGCCAGTAGTAGGGTCCGCGATTGGGGAGCTGGAAACACCATATATTTT.

The J gene is TRBJ1-6, the V gene TRBV7-8; D is perhaps TRBD1 (5 bases). CDR1 is SGHVS, CDR2 FQNEAQ, per germline. Trimming removed 4 bases at V and 10 bases at J, with 17 bases between. The CDR3 consists of 15 residues. The CDR3 DNA reads as TGTGCCAGCAGCTCTCGGTTAGGGGTCTACTCACCCCTCCACTTT. Residues: CASSSRLGVYSPLHF.

This chain uses TRBV6-5 with TRBJ2-7; 9 bases are a match to TRBD2. The V and J ends lost 8 bases and 3 bases, in that order; junction bases with no gene match: 11. The CDR3 has 15 amino acids. CDR1 is MNHEY and CDR2 is SVGAGI in the germline V gene. CDR3 DNA sequence: TGTGCCAGCTGGGGGGCTGATAGCGGGAGCTACGAGCAGTACTTC. Translated, it gives CASWGADSGSYEQYF.